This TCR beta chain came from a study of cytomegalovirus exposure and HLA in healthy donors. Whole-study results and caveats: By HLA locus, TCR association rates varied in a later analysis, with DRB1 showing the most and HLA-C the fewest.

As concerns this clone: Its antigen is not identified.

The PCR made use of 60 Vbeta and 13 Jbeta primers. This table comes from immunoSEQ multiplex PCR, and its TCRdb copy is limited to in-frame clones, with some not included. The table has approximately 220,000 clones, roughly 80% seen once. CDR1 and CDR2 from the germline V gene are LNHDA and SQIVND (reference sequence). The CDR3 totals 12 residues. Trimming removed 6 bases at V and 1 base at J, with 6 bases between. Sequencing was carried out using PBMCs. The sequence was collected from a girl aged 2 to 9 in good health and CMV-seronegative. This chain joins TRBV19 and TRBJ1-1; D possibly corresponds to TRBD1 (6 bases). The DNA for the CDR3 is TGTGCCAGTAGGGGACAGAACACTGAAGCTTTCTTT. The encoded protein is CASRGQNTEAFF.